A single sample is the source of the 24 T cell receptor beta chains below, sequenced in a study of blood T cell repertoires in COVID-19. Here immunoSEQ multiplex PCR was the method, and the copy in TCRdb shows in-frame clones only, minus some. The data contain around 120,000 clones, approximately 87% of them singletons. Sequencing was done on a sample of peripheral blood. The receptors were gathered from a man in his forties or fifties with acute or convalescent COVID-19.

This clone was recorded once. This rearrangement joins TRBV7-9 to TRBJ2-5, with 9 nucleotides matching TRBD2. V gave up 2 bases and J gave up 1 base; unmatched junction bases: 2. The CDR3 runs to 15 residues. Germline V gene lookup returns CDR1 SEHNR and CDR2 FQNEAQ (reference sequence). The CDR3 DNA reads TGTGCCAGCAGCTTACGGCGGGAGGGCCAAGAGACCCAGTACTTC. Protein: CASSLRREGQETQYF. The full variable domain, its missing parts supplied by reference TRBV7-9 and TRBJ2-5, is DTGVSQNPRHKITKRGQNVTFRCDPISEHNRLYWYRQTLGQGPEFLTYFQNEAQLEKSRLLSDRFSAERPKGSFSTLEIQRTEQGDSAMYLCASSLRREGQETQYFGPGTRLLVL.

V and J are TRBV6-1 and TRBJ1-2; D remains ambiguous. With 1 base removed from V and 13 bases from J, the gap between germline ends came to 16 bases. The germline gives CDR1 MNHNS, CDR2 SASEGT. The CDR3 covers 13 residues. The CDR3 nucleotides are TGTGCCAGCAGTGAAGTTACGGGTCGGTTTTTCACCTTC. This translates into CASSEVTGRFFTF.

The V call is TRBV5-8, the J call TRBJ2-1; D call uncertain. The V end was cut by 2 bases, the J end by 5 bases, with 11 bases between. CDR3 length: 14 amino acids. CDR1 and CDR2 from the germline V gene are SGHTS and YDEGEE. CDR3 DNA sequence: TGTGCCAGCAGCTTACGGCGGTATCACAATGAGCAGTTCTTC. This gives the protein CASSLRRYHNEQFF. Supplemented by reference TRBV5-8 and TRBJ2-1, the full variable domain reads EAGVTQSPTHLIKTRGQQATLRCSPISGHTSVYWYQQALGLGLQFLLWYDEGEERNRGNFPPRFSGRQFPNYSSELNVNALELEDSALYLCASSLRRYHNEQFFGPGTRLTVL.

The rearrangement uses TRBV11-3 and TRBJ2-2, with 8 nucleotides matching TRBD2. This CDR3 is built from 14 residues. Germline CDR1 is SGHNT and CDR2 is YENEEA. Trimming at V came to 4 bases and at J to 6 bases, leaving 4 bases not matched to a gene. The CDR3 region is CASSSRTSPGELFF. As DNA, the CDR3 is TGTGCCAGCAGCTCTCGGACTAGCCCCGGGGAGCTGTTTTTT.

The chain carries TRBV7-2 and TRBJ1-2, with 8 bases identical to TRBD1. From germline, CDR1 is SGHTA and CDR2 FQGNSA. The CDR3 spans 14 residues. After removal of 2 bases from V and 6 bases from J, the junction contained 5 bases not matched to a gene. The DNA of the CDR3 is TGTGCCAGCAGCTTAAGGGCAGGGGGCGATGGCTACACCTTC. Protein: CASSLRAGGDGYTF.

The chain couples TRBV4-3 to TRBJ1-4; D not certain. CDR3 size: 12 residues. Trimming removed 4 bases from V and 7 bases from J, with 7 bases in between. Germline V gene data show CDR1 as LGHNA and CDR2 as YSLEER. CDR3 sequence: CASSRRGEKLFF. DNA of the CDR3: TGCGCCAGCAGCCGACGCGGTGAAAAACTGTTTTTT.

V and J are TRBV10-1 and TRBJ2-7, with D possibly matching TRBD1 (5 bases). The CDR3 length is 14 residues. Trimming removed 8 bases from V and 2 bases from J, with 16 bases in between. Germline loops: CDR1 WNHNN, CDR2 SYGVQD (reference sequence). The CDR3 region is CASAIQGWAYEQYF. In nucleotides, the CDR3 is TGCGCCAGCGCAATTCAGGGTTGGGCCTACGAGCAGTACTTC.

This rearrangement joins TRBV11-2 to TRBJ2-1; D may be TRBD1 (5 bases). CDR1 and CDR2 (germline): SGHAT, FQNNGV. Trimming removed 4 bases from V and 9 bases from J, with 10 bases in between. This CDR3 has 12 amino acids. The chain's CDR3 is CASSSMTVEQFF. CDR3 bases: TGTGCCAGCAGCTCAATGACAGTTGAGCAGTTCTTC.

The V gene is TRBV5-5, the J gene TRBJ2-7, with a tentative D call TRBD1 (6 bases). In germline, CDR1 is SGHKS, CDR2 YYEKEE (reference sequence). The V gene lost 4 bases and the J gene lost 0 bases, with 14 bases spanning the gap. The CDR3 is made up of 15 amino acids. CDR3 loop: CASSIGPGHSYEQYF. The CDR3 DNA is TGTGCCAGCAGCATTGGACCGGGACACTCCTACGAGCAGTACTTC.

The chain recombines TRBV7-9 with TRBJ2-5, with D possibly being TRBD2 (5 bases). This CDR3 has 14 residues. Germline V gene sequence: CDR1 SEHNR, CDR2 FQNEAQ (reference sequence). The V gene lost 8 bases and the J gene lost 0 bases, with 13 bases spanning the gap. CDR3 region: CASRGLEYQETQYF. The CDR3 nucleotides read TGTGCCAGCCGAGGACTGGAGTACCAAGAGACCCAGTACTTC.

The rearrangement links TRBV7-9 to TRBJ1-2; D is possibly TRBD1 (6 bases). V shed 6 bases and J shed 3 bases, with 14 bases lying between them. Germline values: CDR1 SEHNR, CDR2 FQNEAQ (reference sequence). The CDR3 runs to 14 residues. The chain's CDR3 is CASRQDRTHYGYTF. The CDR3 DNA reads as TGTGCCAGCAGGCAGGACAGAACGCACTATGGCTACACCTTC.

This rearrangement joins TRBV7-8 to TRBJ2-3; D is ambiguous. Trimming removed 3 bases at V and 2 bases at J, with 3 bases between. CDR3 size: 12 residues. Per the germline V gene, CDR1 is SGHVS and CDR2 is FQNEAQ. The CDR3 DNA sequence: TGTGCCAGCAGCTTGGCCACAGATACGCAGTATTTT. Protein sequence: CASSLATDTQYF.

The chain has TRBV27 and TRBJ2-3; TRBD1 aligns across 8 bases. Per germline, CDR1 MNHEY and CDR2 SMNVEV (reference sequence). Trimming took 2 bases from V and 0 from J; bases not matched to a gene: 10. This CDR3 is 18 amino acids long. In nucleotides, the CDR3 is TGTGCCAGCAGTTTAGGAGGACAGGGAATTTCTAGCACAGATACGCAGTATTTT. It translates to CASSLGGQGISSTDTQYF.

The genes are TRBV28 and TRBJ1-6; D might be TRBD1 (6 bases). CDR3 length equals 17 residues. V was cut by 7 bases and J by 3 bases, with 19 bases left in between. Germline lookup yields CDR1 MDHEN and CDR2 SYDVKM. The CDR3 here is CASKPYGGGNYNSPLHF. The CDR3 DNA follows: TGTGCCAGCAAACCCTATGGGGGGGGCAACTATAATTCACCCCTCCACTTT. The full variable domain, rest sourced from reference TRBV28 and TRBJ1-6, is DVKVTQSSRYLVKRTGEKVFLECVQDMDHENMFWYRQDPGLGLRLIYFSYDVKMKEKGDIPEGYSVSREKKERFSLILESASTNQTSMYLCASKPYGGGNYNSPLHFGNGTRLTVT.

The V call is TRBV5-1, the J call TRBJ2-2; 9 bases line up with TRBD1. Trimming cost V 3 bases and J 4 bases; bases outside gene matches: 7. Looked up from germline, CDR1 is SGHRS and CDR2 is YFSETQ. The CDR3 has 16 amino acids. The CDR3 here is CASSSPRDRVTGELFF. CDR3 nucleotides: TGCGCCAGCAGCTCCCCCCGGGACAGGGTCACCGGGGAGCTGTTTTTT.

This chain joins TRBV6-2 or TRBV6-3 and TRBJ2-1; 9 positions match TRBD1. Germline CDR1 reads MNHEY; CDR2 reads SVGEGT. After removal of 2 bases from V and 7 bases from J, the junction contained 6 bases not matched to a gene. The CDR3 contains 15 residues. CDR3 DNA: TGTGCCAGCAGTTACGGGGGACAGGGTGGAAATGAGCAGTTCTTC. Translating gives CASSYGGQGGNEQFF.

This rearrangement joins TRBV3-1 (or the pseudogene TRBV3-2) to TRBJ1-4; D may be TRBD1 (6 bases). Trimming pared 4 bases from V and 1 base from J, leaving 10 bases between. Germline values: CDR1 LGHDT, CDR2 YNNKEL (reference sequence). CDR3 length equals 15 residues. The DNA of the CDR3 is TGTGCCAGCAGCCGCAACAGGGTAACTAATGAAAAACTGTTTTTT. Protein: CASSRNRVTNEKLFF.

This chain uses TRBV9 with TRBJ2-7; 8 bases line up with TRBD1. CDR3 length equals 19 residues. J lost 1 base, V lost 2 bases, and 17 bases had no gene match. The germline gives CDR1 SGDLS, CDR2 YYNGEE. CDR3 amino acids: CASSVDLSDGQGRSYEQYF. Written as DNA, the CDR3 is TGTGCCAGCAGCGTGGACCTCAGCGATGGACAGGGAAGGTCCTACGAGCAGTACTTC.

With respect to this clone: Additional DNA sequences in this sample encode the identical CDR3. The CDR3 sequence: CASRGQGAYGYTF. The CDR3 nucleotides are TGTGCCAGCAGGGGACAGGGTGCCTATGGCTACACCTTC. V is TRBV12-3 or TRBV12-4 and J is TRBJ1-2, with TRBD1 matching 9 bases. The junction had 3 bases not matched to a gene; V was cut back by 6 bases and J by 4 bases. The CDR3 covers 13 residues.

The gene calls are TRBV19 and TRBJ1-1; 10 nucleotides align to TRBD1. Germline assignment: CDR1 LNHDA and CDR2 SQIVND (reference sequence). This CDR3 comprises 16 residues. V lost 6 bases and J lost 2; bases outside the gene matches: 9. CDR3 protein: CASSSPGQGTNTEAFF. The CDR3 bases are TGTGCCAGTAGCTCACCGGGACAGGGGACAAACACTGAAGCTTTCTTT.

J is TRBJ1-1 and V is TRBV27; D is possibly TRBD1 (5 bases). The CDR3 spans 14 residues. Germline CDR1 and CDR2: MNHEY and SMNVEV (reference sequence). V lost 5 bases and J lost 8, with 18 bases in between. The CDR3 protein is CASSNQGNDGEAFF. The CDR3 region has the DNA TGTGCCAGCAGTAATCAGGGAAATGACGGGGAAGCTTTCTTT.

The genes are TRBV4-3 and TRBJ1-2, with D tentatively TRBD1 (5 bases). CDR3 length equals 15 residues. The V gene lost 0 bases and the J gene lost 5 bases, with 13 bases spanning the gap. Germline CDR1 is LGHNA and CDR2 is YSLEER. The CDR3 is CASSQEAGPAYGYTF. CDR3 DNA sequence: TGCGCCAGCAGCCAAGAGGCAGGGCCCGCTTATGGCTACACCTTC.

This CDR3 reads CASSPGTNEQFF. CDR3 in DNA: TGCGCCAGCAGCCCCGGGACTAATGAGCAGTTCTTC. V and J are TRBV5-1 and TRBJ2-1, with D possibly being TRBD2 (6 bases). Trimming took off 4 bases at V and 7 bases at J, with 9 bases between the two ends. CDR3 length: 12 residues. Germline CDR1 and CDR2: SGHRS and YFSETQ.

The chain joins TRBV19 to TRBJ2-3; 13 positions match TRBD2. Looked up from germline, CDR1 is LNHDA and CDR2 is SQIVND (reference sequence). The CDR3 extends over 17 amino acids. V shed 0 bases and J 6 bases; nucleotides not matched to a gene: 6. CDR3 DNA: TGTGCCAGTAGTATAGAGCTGACTAGCGGGAGGTCGGATACGCAGTATTTT. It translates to CASSIELTSGRSDTQYF.